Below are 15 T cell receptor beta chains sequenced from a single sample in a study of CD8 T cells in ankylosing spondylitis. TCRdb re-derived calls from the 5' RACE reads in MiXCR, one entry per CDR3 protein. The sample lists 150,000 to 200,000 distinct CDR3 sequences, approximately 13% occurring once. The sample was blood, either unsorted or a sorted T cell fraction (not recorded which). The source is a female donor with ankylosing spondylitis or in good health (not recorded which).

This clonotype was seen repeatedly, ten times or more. The CDR3 is CASSPGQRSTGELFF. The CDR3 DNA sequence: TGTGCCAGCAGTCCGGGACAGAGATCCACCGGGGAGCTGTTTTTT. The chain carries TRBV6-4 and TRBJ2-2; TRBD1 matches 7 bases. The trim removed 5 bases at V and 4 bases at J, leaving 7 bases unmatched. Germline CDR1 and CDR2: MRHNA and SNTAGT. This CDR3 contains 15 residues.

The CDR3 loop reads CAWKTGGSYNEQFF. CDR3 DNA: TGTGCCTGGAAGACAGGGGGTTCCTACAATGAGCAGTTCTTC. The rearrangement links TRBV30 to TRBJ2-1; 9 nucleotides match TRBD1. The CDR3 is made up of 14 amino acids. V shed 4 bases and J 1 base; nucleotides not matched to a gene: 2. Germline V gene lookup returns CDR1 GTSNPN and CDR2 SVGIG (reference sequence).

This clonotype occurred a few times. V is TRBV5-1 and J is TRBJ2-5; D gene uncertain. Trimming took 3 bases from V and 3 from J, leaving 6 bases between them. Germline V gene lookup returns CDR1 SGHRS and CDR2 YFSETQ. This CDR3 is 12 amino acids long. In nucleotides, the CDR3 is TGCGCCAGCAGCTCCTCCGAAGAGACCCAGTACTTC. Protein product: CASSSSEETQYF.

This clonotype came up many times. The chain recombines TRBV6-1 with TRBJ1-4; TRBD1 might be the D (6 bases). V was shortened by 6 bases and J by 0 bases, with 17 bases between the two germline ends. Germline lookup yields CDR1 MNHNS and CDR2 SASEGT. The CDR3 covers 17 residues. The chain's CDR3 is CASSQQGPLATNEKLFF. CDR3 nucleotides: TGTGCCAGCAGCCAACAGGGACCCCTGGCAACTAATGAAAAACTGTTTTTT.

Written as DNA, the CDR3 is TGTGCCAGCAGCTTAACCGACAGTTCGGCCACTGAAGCTTTCTTT. Its protein is CASSLTDSSATEAFF. The gene calls are TRBV7-3 and TRBJ1-1; weak D call: TRBD1 (5 bases). V was clipped by 0 bases and J by 4 bases, with 12 bases between them. Germline loops: CDR1 SGHTA, CDR2 FQGTGA. The CDR3 sequence is 15 residues long.

The CDR3: CASSPYNGDYNEQFF. The CDR3 nucleotides are TGTGCCAGCAGTCCCTACAATGGAGATTACAATGAGCAGTTCTTC. This rearrangement joins TRBV27 to TRBJ2-1, with no clear D. V was cut by 5 bases and J by 4 bases, with 15 bases left in between. CDR1 is MNHEY, CDR2 SMNVEV, per germline (reference sequence). The CDR3 spans 15 residues.

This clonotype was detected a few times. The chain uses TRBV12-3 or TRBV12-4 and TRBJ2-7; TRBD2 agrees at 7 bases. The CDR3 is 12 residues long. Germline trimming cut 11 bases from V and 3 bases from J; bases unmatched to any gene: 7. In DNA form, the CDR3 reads TGTGCCGTCGGGGGGAGAAACTACGAGCAGTACTTC. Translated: CAVGGRNYEQYF.

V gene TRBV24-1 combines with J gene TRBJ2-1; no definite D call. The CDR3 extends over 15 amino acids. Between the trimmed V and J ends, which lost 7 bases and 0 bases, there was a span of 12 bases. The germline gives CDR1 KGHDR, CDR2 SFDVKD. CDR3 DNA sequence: TGTGCCACCAGCGGCCGCGGCCCCTCCTACAATGAGCAGTTCTTC. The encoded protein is CATSGRGPSYNEQFF.

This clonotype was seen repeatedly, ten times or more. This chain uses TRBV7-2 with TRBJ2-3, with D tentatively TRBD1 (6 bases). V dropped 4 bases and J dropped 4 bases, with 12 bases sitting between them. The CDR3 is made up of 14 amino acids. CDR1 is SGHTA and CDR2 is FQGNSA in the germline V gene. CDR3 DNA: TGTGCCAGCAGCTCAGGGGAAGTAGCAGATACGCAGTATTTT. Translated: CASSSGEVADTQYF. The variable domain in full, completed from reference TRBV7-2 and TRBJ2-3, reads GAGVSQSPSNKVTEKGKDVELRCDPISGHTALYWYRQSLGQGLEFLIYFQGNSAPDKSGLPSDRFSAERTGGSVSTLTIQRTQQEDSAVYLCASSSGEVADTQYFGPGTRLTVL.

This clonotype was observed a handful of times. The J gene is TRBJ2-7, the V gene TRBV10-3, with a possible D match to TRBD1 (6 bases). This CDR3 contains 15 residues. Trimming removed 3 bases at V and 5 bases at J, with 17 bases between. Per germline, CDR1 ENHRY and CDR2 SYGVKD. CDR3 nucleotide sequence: TGTGCCATCAGTGATACATTAGGGACAAGAAACGAGCAGTACTTC. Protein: CAISDTLGTRNEQYF.

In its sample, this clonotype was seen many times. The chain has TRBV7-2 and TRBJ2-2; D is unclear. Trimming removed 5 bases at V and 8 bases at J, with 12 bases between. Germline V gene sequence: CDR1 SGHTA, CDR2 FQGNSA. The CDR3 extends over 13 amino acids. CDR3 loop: CASSTQRQGELFF. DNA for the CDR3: TGTGCCAGCAGCACACAGCGTCAGGGGGAGCTGTTTTTT.

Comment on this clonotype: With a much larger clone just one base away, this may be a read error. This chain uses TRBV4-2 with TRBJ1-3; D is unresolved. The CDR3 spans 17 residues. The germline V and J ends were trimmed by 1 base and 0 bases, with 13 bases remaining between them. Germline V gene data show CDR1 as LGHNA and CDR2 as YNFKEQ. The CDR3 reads CASSQGLRVSSGNTIYF. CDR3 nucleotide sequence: TGTGCCAGCAGCCAAGGACTTCGGGTTAGCTCTGGAAACACCATATATTTT.

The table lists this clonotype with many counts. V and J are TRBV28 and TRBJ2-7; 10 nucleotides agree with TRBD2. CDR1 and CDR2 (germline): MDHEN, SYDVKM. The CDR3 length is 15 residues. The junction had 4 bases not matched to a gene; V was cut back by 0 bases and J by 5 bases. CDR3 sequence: CASSLWASGSNEQYF. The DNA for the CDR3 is TGTGCCAGCAGTTTATGGGCTAGCGGGAGCAACGAGCAGTACTTC.

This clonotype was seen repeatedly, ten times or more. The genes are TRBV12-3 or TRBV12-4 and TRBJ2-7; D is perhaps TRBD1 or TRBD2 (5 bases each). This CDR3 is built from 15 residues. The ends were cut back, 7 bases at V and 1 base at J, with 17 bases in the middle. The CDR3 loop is CASTSYFGGSYEQYF. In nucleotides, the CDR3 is TGTGCCAGCACTTCCTACTTTGGGGGATCCTACGAGCAGTACTTC.

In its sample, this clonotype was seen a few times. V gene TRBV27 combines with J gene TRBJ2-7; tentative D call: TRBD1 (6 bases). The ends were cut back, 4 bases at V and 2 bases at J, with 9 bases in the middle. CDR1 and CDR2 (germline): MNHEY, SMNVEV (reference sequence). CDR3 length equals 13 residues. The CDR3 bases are TGTGCCAGCAGTTCCAGGGACACCTACGAGCAGTACTTC. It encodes CASSSRDTYEQYF.